Sequencing of this TCR beta chain was carried out in a study of blood T cell repertoires in COVID-19 (dated by TCRdb to about 2020). Regarding the complete study: Collaborator samples came from the United States, Italy and Spain and covered acute and convalescent phases of COVID-19. Where available, HLA class I and class II types were taken from metadata supplied by the sample provider and were not determined by assay-based typing. A freely available public database, intended as a resource for researchers studying the immune response to SARS-CoV-2, is where the repertoires were released. The samples were drawn from two sources: the first 160 participants of the ongoing ImmuneRACE study, and 950 to 1,500 subjects contributed by 6 global collaborators. The prospective study material was composed of cDNA or gDNA derived from T cells, B-cell-depleted T cells, or PBMCs. The sample metadata nearly always contained a de-identified subject ID, COVID-19 status, age in years and sex. Deeply sampled blood TCRbeta repertoires from subjects exposed to, actively infected with, or recovered from COVID-19 were included in the dataset. Study-wide findings and limitations: Clinical and demographic metadata were provided uncurated, with the amount varying by source and participant.

In the prospective study, participants were roughly 18 to 89 years old, resided in approximately 22 geographic areas of the United States, and were enrolled through a virtual design. In the prospective study, participants were assigned to cohorts based on the clinical history participants reported in a screening survey and a study questionnaire. ImmuneRACE Cohort 3 recovered participants were defined by two consecutive negative NP/OP PCR tests, healthcare professional clearance, or symptom resolution. In the prospective study, mobile phlebotomists collected whole blood, serum and a nasopharyngeal or oropharyngeal swab from each participant. Participants in the prospective study had the option to provide additional blood draws and questionnaires over a roughly two-month period. Before DNA extraction, prospective study blood samples were shipped either frozen or at room temperature. TCRbeta CDR3 regions were amplified from genomic DNA by means of the immunoSEQ Assay, a bias-controlled multiplex PCR. The paper's data handling went like this. The number of nucleated cells in each sample was estimated from the amplification of reference gene primers within the assay. To quantify the absolute abundance of each unique TCRbeta CDR3 rearrangement, sequence reads were collapsed and filtered. For each sample, productive Simpson clonality was calculated as the square root of Simpson's diversity index across productive rearrangements. The clones in this table, taken by TCRdb from immuneACCESS, are in-frame only. Not every clone is retained; where verified, under half of the shortfall comes from an unresolved V gene, and the cause of the rest is unknown. V, J and clone size derive from that table, while D and trimming were established from the DNA sequence. The sample table shows about 250,000 clones, and approximately 86% are seen once. Of the sample, approximately 1.7% falls within the top ten clones.

The CDR3 sequence holds 16 residues, the cysteine and phenylalanine included. CDR3 DNA is the only sequence kept; it has 48 bases, read in frame from the first base. V trim: 1 base; J trim: 2 bases; unmatched bases: 6. CDR1 and CDR2 are drawn from the germline V gene (reference sequence): LGHDT, YNNKEL. Comments on this clone: Its antigen is not yet known. Base qualities are not provided; no much larger clone lies one nucleotide away.

The rearranged segments are TRBV3-1 (or the pseudogene TRBV3-2) and TRBJ2-3; TRBD2 lines up with 7 middle nucleotides. This TCR was sampled from a woman between 45 and 65 years old who had recovered from COVID-19. The sequenced material came from PBMCs or T cells enriched from blood (not recorded which). The CDR3 in this case is CASSQGASGTTDTQYF. The DNA sequence is given as TGTGCCAGCAGCCAAGGAGCTAGCGGTACCACAGATACGCAGTATTTT.